Shown below are 17 T cell receptor beta chains from a single sample sequenced in a study of post-analysis software for immune sequencing data. The study, taken as a whole, reports: Patients had higher frequencies than controls of roughly five TRBV segments, including TRBV5-6, TRBV5-1 and TRBV20-1.

Built from TCR beta cDNA, the libraries had unique molecular identifiers in them. TCRdb fed the PCR reads into MiXCR, producing one record per CDR3 protein. This table has roughly 580,000 distinct CDR3 sequences, 44% appearing once. These receptors have no identified antigens. The sample taken for sequencing was blood. Source of these receptors: a girl aged 5-17 years with multiple sclerosis.

The CDR3 loop reads CASGARTDTQYF. Here the CDR3 DNA reads TGTGCTAGTGGCGCTCGCACAGATACGCAGTATTTT. This rearrangement joins TRBV12-5 to TRBJ2-3; no firm D call. CDR3 length: 12 amino acids. The germline V gene encodes CDR1 LGHNT and CDR2 FRNRAP. V shed 6 bases and J shed 1 base, with 5 bases lying between them. The full variable domain, its missing parts supplied by reference TRBV12-5 and TRBJ2-3, is DARVTQTPRHKVTEMGQEVTMRCQPILGHNTVFWYRQTMMQGLELLAYFRNRAPLDDSGMPKDRFSAEMPDATLATLKIQPSEPRDSAVYFCASGARTDTQYFGPGTRLTVL.

This chain connects TRBV2 to TRBJ2-3; tentative D call: TRBD2 (6 bases). Trimming removed 6 bases from V and 6 bases from J, with 16 bases in between. The length of the CDR3 is 14 residues. Germline V gene sequence: CDR1 SNHLY, CDR2 FYNNEI. For the CDR3, the DNA is TGTGCCAGCAGCTTAAAACTAGCCTTGGATACGCAGTATTTT. As protein: CASSLKLALDTQYF.

This clonotype was seen only once. The junction differs from germline at one of its ends, possibly a read error. The chain uses TRBV6-6 and TRBJ1-5, with a tentative D call TRBD1 (5 bases). The CDR3 runs 16 residues. CDR1 is MNHNY and CDR2 is SVGAGI in the germline V gene (reference sequence). The CDR3 loop is CASSPNQGVSNQLQHF. The CDR3 coding sequence is TGTGCCAGCAGCCCCAACCAGGGTGTGAGCAATCAGCTCCAGCATTTT.

The J gene is TRBJ2-1, the V gene TRBV29-1; D is unresolved. CDR1 is SQVTM and CDR2 is ANQGSEA in the germline V gene. V gave up 3 bases and J gave up 8 bases, with 17 bases separating them. This CDR3 is 14 amino acids long. The CDR3: CSVESDRVGDEQFF. Written as DNA, the CDR3 is TGCAGCGTTGAGAGTGACCGTGTCGGCGATGAGCAGTTCTTC.

V is TRBV5-1 and J is TRBJ2-5; tentatively, D is TRBD1 (6 bases). CDR1 and CDR2 (germline): SGHRS, YFSETQ. The CDR3 is 14 amino acids. V was cut by 0 bases and J by 5 bases, with 11 bases left in between. The CDR3 here is CASSLVQGKETQYF. CDR3 DNA: TGCGCCAGCAGCTTGGTACAGGGAAAGGAGACCCAGTACTTC.

This clonotype was observed a handful of times. The chain joins TRBV11-2 to TRBJ1-5; a possible D gene is TRBD1 (6 bases). The CDR3 length is 15 residues. Germline CDR1 SGHAT, CDR2 FQNNGV. Trimming pared 5 bases from V and 4 bases from J, leaving 15 bases between. The CDR3 nucleotides are TGTGCCAGCAGCCGCGCCGGGCAGGGGAATCAGCCCCAGCATTTT. It is translated as CASSRAGQGNQPQHF.

This clonotype was recorded a few times. The genes are TRBV9 and TRBJ2-5, with 10 bases matching TRBD2. V gave up 0 bases and J gave up 4 bases; unmatched junction bases: 6. Germline CDR1 and CDR2: SGDLS and YYNGEE. The CDR3 length is 16 residues. Written as DNA, the CDR3 is TGTGCCAGCAGCGTAGAGCCTAGCGGGGGTTTAGAGACCCAGTACTTC. It yields the protein CASSVEPSGGLETQYF.

This clonotype has only a few counts. This chain connects TRBV5-1 to TRBJ1-2; D may be TRBD1 (5 bases). Trimming cost V 4 bases and J 4 bases, with 14 bases left between them. The CDR3 loop spans 14 amino acids. Looked up from germline, CDR1 is SGHRS and CDR2 is YFSETQ. The CDR3 DNA sequence: TGCGCCAGCAGCAGAGACGGGACGCTCTATGGCTACACCTTC. Translating it yields CASSRDGTLYGYTF.

The rearrangement links TRBV7-2 to TRBJ2-1, with TRBD2 identical over 7 bases. After removal of 5 bases from V and 6 bases from J, the junction contained 7 bases not matched to a gene. Germline V gene sequence: CDR1 SGHTA, CDR2 FQGNSA. The CDR3 has 14 amino acids. In DNA, the CDR3 is TGTGCCAGCAGCCAAGGACTAGTAGGCAATGAGCAGTTCTTC. Protein sequence: CASSQGLVGNEQFF.

The J gene is TRBJ1-1, the V gene TRBV20-1, with D unclear. Trimming left V 1 base short and J 0 bases short, with 12 bases between. This CDR3 contains 15 residues. CDR1 and CDR2 (germline): DFQATT, SNEGSKA (reference sequence). This chain's CDR3 is CSARVVGSLNTEAFF. CDR3 sequence (DNA): TGCAGTGCTAGAGTTGTGGGATCCTTGAACACTGAAGCTTTCTTT.

The J gene is TRBJ2-7, the V gene TRBV14, with unresolved D. V lost 0 bases and J lost 4, with 4 bases in between. CDR1 is SGHDN, CDR2 FVKESK, per germline. The CDR3 loop spans 12 amino acids. CDR3 sequence (DNA): TGTGCCAGCAGCCAAGATTGTTACGAGCAGTACTTC. This encodes CASSQDCYEQYF.

The chain uses TRBV7-8 and TRBJ2-1; 14 positions match TRBD2. The germline V gene has CDR1 SGHVS and CDR2 FQNEAQ. This CDR3 has 15 amino acids. Unmatched junction bases numbered 1, after V lost 0 bases and J lost 9 bases. DNA of the CDR3: TGTGCCAGCAGCTTAGCAGGGACTAGCGGGGGTGAGCAGTTCTTC. It is translated as CASSLAGTSGGEQFF.

The chain employs TRBV7-9 and TRBJ1-5; D call uncertain. The CDR3 extends over 14 amino acids. The ends were cut back, 1 base at V and 4 bases at J, with 8 bases in the middle. Germline V gene data show CDR1 as SEHNR and CDR2 as FQNEAQ (reference sequence). The CDR3 protein is CASSLEAWNQPQHF. CDR3 sequence (DNA): TGTGCCAGCAGCTTAGAAGCCTGGAATCAGCCCCAGCATTTT.

This clonotype was counted ten times or more. The chain links TRBV29-1 to TRBJ2-1; D ambiguous. The germline gives CDR1 SQVTM, CDR2 ANQGSEA. The CDR3 is 13 residues long. Trimming stripped 4 bases from V and 3 bases from J, with 10 bases between. CDR3 coding DNA: TGCAGCGTTGGTCAGGCTAACTACAATGAGCAGTTCTTC. The encoded protein is CSVGQANYNEQFF.

A note on this clonotype: At one of its ends the junction is not consistent with the germline gene, which may arise from a read error. The chain employs TRBV5-1 and TRBJ2-1; 11 bases fit TRBD2. The CDR3 spans 14 residues. Germline loops: CDR1 SGHRS, CDR2 YFSETQ. DNA for the CDR3: TGCGCCAGCAGCTTGACTAGCGGGGGCGATGAGCGGTTCTTC. Protein product: CASSLTSGGDERFF.

The table lists this clonotype with a few counts. This sequence joins TRBV6-5 and TRBJ1-2, with a tentative D call TRBD1 (6 bases). This CDR3 contains 14 residues. The germline gives CDR1 MNHEY, CDR2 SVGAGI. Trimming shortened V by 2 bases and J by 2 bases, and 9 bases separated the two germline ends. This chain's CDR3 is CASSYQGLNYGYTF. The CDR3 nucleotides read TGTGCCAGCAGTTACCAGGGGCTAAACTATGGCTACACCTTC.

In its sample, this clonotype was seen a few times. CDR3 protein: CASSGTGLDYGYTF. As DNA, the CDR3 is TGTGCCAGCAGTGGGACAGGGCTGGACTATGGCTACACCTTC. The rearrangement links TRBV2 to TRBJ1-2; 8 bases fit TRBD1. CDR1 and CDR2 from the germline V gene are SNHLY and FYNNEI. Trimming took 4 bases from V and 3 from J; bases not matched to a gene: 4. The CDR3 has 14 residues.